The 28 T cell receptor beta chains reported below all come from one sample, sequenced in a study of T cell repertoires in cytomegalovirus infection. Each CDR3 protein gets one entry after TCRdb re-called the reads with MiXCR. The table includes 900,000 to 950,000 distinct CDR3 sequences, around a third detected once. The antigens these receptors bind are not known. Sequences were derived from cultured CD8+ T cells from PBMCs, sampled from culture after CMV antigen stimulation. These receptors all stem from a human donor in good health (CMV status not recorded). Some clones in this sample may be carry-over from other donors' samples.

The sample holds a few counts of this clonotype. The J gene is TRBJ1-1, the V gene TRBV28; TRBD1 agrees at 7 bases. V lost 6 bases and J lost 7; bases outside the gene matches: 8. Per germline, CDR1 MDHEN and CDR2 SYDVKM. The CDR3 totals 13 residues. The CDR3 loop reads CASRTDREDEAFF. In DNA form, the CDR3 reads TGTGCCAGCAGAACAGACAGGGAGGATGAAGCTTTCTTT.

This chain links TRBV7-9 with TRBJ2-1; 8 positions agree with TRBD1. In germline, CDR1 is SEHNR, CDR2 FQNEAQ (reference sequence). V was pared by 7 bases and J by 2 bases, with 10 bases of the junction left unmatched. The CDR3 contains 16 residues. The chain's CDR3 is CASIPSRGQAYNEQFF. CDR3 nucleotide sequence: TGTGCCAGCATCCCCTCGCGGGGACAGGCCTACAATGAGCAGTTCTTC.

The rearrangement joins TRBV15 to TRBJ2-1, with D uncertain. Germline-derived CDR1 and CDR2 are LNHNV and YYDKDF (reference sequence). The CDR3 sequence is 16 residues long. With 3 bases removed from V and 3 bases from J, the gap between germline ends came to 15 bases. For the CDR3, the DNA is TGTGCCACCAGCAGGACCCGCGCCCCAGACTACAATGAGCAGTTCTTC. Protein product: CATSRTRAPDYNEQFF.

This sequence joins TRBV2 and TRBJ2-5; D is possibly TRBD2 (5 bases). Trimming removed 5 bases from V and 5 bases from J, with 24 bases in between. From germline, CDR1 is SNHLY and CDR2 FYNNEI. This CDR3 comprises 17 residues. The CDR3 nucleotides are TGTGCCAGCAGTTGCATTCTTGGACTTCCCGATGTGGAGACCCAGTACTTC. The encoded protein is CASSCILGLPDVETQYF.

Here the CDR3 DNA reads TGTGCCAGCAGCTCCGGACAGCCCGAAGCTTTCTTT. Amino acid sequence: CASSSGQPEAFF. The rearrangement uses TRBV7-2 and TRBJ1-1; D possibly corresponds to TRBD1 (6 bases). The ends were cut back, 4 bases at V and 8 bases at J, with 11 bases in the middle. Germline V gene data show CDR1 as SGHTA and CDR2 as FQGNSA. The CDR3 is 12 residues long.

The rearrangement joins TRBV5-4 to TRBJ1-4; no reliable D call. Germline V gives CDR1 SGHNT, CDR2 YYREEE (reference sequence). V shed 1 base and J shed 11 bases, with 9 bases lying between them. This CDR3 is 12 amino acids long. The CDR3 here is CASSLSGRKLFF. CDR3 sequence (DNA): TGTGCCAGCAGCTTGTCTGGGAGGAAACTGTTTTTT.

This clonotype was found a few times. V gene TRBV27 combines with J gene TRBJ2-2, with TRBD1 matching over 10 bases. The J segment lost 6 bases and the V segment lost 4 bases, leaving 2 bases of the junction unmatched. The CDR3 covers 14 residues. Germline V CDR1 and CDR2: MNHEY, SMNVEV (reference sequence). CDR3 region: CASSSGTGAGELFF. In nucleotides, the CDR3 is TGTGCCAGCAGTTCGGGGACAGGGGCCGGGGAGCTGTTTTTT.

This clonotype was counted a few times. The chain carries TRBV13 and TRBJ1-1; D ambiguous. Germline V gene data show CDR1 as PRHDT and CDR2 as FYEKMQ (reference sequence). The V gene lost 8 bases and the J gene lost 7 bases, with 14 bases spanning the gap. CDR3 length equals 12 residues. CDR3 bases: TGTGCCAGCTTGGGGATAAAGGGTGAAGCTTTCTTT. Its translation: CASLGIKGEAFF.

The table lists this clonotype with a few counts. The J gene is TRBJ1-5, the V gene TRBV4-1; a possible D gene is TRBD1 (5 bases). The germline V gene has CDR1 MGHRA and CDR2 YSYEKL. V was pared by 0 bases and J by 0 bases, with 9 bases between. The CDR3 runs 16 residues. Written as DNA, the CDR3 is TGCGCCAGCAGCCAAGACCAGGACAATAGCAATCAGCCCCAGCATTTT. Its translation: CASSQDQDNSNQPQHF.

On this clonotype: It is likely a read error, because the conserved phenylalanine at the end of the CDR3 is missing. This rearrangement joins TRBV27 to TRBJ2-1, with no clear D. Germline CDR1 is MNHEY and CDR2 is SMNVEV (reference sequence). The CDR3 consists of 13 residues. The ends were cut back, 4 bases at V and 4 bases at J, with 8 bases in the middle. CDR3 in amino acids: CASSSRPYNEQFI. For the CDR3, the DNA is TGTGCCAGCAGTTCCCGCCCATACAATGAGCAGTTCATC.

The CDR3 sequence: CASSDYAGGNTEAFF. In DNA, the CDR3 is TGTGCCAGCAGTGACTATGCAGGGGGGAACACTGAAGCTTTCTTT. The chain links TRBV6-4 to TRBJ1-1, with 7 bases identical to TRBD1. Losses at the gene ends were 1 base for V and 1 base for J; bases not matched to a gene: 3. The CDR3 sequence is 15 residues long. CDR1 is MRHNA and CDR2 is SNTAGT in the germline V gene.

This clonotype was seen only a few times. A read error may produce the germline difference seen at one junction end. V is TRBV7-7 and J is TRBJ2-1; 9 nucleotides align to TRBD1. The germline gives CDR1 SSHAT, CDR2 FNYEAQ (reference sequence). The CDR3 is made up of 14 amino acids. In nucleotides, the CDR3 is TGTGCTAGCAGCTTAGACAGGGGGGTCTTGAAGCAGTTCTTC. This encodes CASSLDRGVLKQFF.

This clonotype occurred a few times. This chain connects TRBV27 to TRBJ2-2, with 12 bases fitting TRBD2. Germline-derived CDR1 and CDR2 are MNHEY and SMNVEV (reference sequence). The CDR3 spans 16 residues. The V gene end was trimmed by 5 bases and the J gene end by 6 bases; junction bases not matched to a gene: 7. The CDR3 coding sequence is TGTGCCAGCAGTGGACTAGCGGGGTTTCTCGCCGGGGAGCTGTTTTTT. It is translated as CASSGLAGFLAGELFF.

V usage is TRBV27 and J usage is TRBJ2-1; the D is unclear. Trimming cost V 6 bases and J 9 bases, with 15 bases left between them. This CDR3 is 13 amino acids long. Germline CDR1 and CDR2: MNHEY and SMNVEV (reference sequence). For the CDR3, the DNA is TGTGCCAGCAGGGTTTTCGGCGGCCCTGAGCAGTTCTTC. This gives the protein CASRVFGGPEQFF.

This clonotype turned up a few times. The chain links TRBV19 to TRBJ1-1, with D hard to call. The CDR3 has 15 residues. Between the trimmed V and J ends, which lost 3 bases and 5 bases, there was a span of 16 bases. The germline V gene has CDR1 LNHDA and CDR2 SQIVND (reference sequence). CDR3 amino acids: CASSIGQVDQTEAFF. CDR3 DNA sequence: TGTGCCAGTAGTATTGGTCAGGTAGATCAGACTGAAGCTTTCTTT.

V gene TRBV29-1 combines with J gene TRBJ1-2; D perhaps matches TRBD1 (5 bases). CDR3 length: 11 amino acids. Trimming cost V 4 bases and J 8 bases, with 11 bases left between them. Germline-derived CDR1 and CDR2 are SQVTM and ANQGSEA. The CDR3 DNA reads TGCAGCGTTGCGGGGGGGGACGGCTACACCTTC. Amino acid sequence: CSVAGGDGYTF.

This clonotype was counted only a few times. V usage is TRBV2 and J usage is TRBJ2-3; TRBD1 matches at 7 bases. The CDR3 runs to 18 residues. Looked up from germline, CDR1 is SNHLY and CDR2 is FYNNEI. The V and J ends lost 5 bases and 2 bases, in that order; junction bases with no gene match: 16. Here the CDR3 DNA reads TGTGCCAGCAGTTCGACGAGCTACAGGGGCCACGACACAGATACGCAGTATTTT. It is translated as CASSSTSYRGHDTDTQYF.

The chain joins TRBV12-3 or TRBV12-4 to TRBJ1-2; TRBD1 matches at 9 bases. This CDR3 region has 15 residues. V lost 5 bases, J lost 3 bases, and 7 bases stayed unmatched. DNA of the CDR3: TGTGCCAGCAGTCCGGGGACAGGGAGGGACTATGGCTACACCTTC. It encodes CASSPGTGRDYGYTF.

This clonotype was found many times. V usage is TRBV6-5 and J usage is TRBJ1-1; the D gene is possibly TRBD1 (5 bases). This CDR3 region has 16 residues. The ends were cut back, 0 bases at V and 1 base at J, with 12 bases in the middle. CDR1 is MNHEY, CDR2 SVGAGI, per germline. CDR3 sequence (DNA): TGTGCCAGCAGTTACTCTCCAAGGGGCCAGAACACTGAAGCTTTCTTT. This gives the protein CASSYSPRGQNTEAFF.

The sample holds a few counts of this clonotype. This rearrangement joins TRBV7-8 to TRBJ1-1; D gene uncertain. V shed 2 bases and J shed 8 bases, with 12 bases lying between them. The CDR3 covers 13 residues. Germline assignment: CDR1 SGHVS and CDR2 FQNEAQ. CDR3 loop: CASSLYGEEEAFF. The CDR3 region has the DNA TGTGCCAGCAGCTTATACGGGGAAGAAGAAGCTTTCTTT.

The chain uses TRBV11-1 and TRBJ2-7; 9 bases map to TRBD1. The CDR3 runs to 15 residues. CDR1 is SGHAT, CDR2 FQDESV, per germline (reference sequence). Losses at the gene ends were 4 bases for V and 3 bases for J; bases not matched to a gene: 7. The CDR3 DNA follows: TGTGCCAGCAGCTCCGGGACAGGGAGGAACTACGAGCAGTACTTC. Protein product: CASSSGTGRNYEQYF.

This sequence joins TRBV18 and TRBJ2-5; D gene unclear. The CDR3 extends over 17 amino acids. V shed 6 bases and J shed 3 bases, with 23 bases lying between them. The germline gives CDR1 KGHSH, CDR2 LQKENI. The CDR3 protein is CASSVTYEADLKETQYF. The CDR3 DNA sequence: TGTGCCAGCTCGGTCACCTACGAAGCAGATTTGAAAGAGACCCAGTACTTC.

This clonotype was seen only a few times. The rearrangement joins TRBV28 to TRBJ2-1; 8 nucleotides align to TRBD1. This CDR3 has 15 residues. Germline trimming cut 7 bases from V and 7 bases from J; bases unmatched to any gene: 12. CDR1 is MDHEN, CDR2 SYDVKM, per germline. CDR3 residues: CASNFRDRRRNEQFF. DNA of the CDR3: TGTGCCAGCAATTTTCGGGACAGGAGGCGTAATGAGCAGTTCTTC.

The J gene is TRBJ1-1, the V gene TRBV29-1, with TRBD1 matching over 7 bases. Germline V gives CDR1 SQVTM, CDR2 ANQGSEA. V dropped 5 bases and J dropped 4; count of bases not matched to a gene: 10. The CDR3 totals 14 residues. CDR3 loop: CSVRALTGSTEAFF. The CDR3 coding sequence is TGCAGCGTTCGCGCGTTGACAGGGAGCACTGAAGCTTTCTTT.

V and J are TRBV18 and TRBJ2-1; no definite D call. V was cut by 0 bases and J by 2 bases, with 8 bases left in between. The germline V gene has CDR1 KGHSH and CDR2 LQKENI. The CDR3 length is 15 residues. In DNA, the CDR3 is TGTGCCAGCTCACCACCTTCACCTACCTACAATGAGCAGTTCTTC. It yields the protein CASSPPSPTYNEQFF.

The chain carries TRBV5-6 and TRBJ1-2; unclear D gene. V lost 2 bases, J lost 7 bases, and 6 bases lay in between. The CDR3 loop spans 11 amino acids. Germline assignment: CDR1 SGHDT and CDR2 YYEEEE. The CDR3 spells CASSFSAGYTF. DNA of the CDR3: TGTGCCAGCAGCTTTTCTGCTGGCTACACCTTC.

The chain employs TRBV4-1 and TRBJ2-5; possibly TRBD1 for D (6 bases). CDR1 MGHRA and CDR2 YSYEKL come from the germline V gene. The CDR3 spans 15 residues. Deletions cut 4 bases from V and 4 bases from J, with 16 bases between. CDR3 sequence (DNA): TGCGCCAGCAGCCCCAAGACAGGATATTTAGAGACCCAGTACTTC. This codes for CASSPKTGYLETQYF.

This clonotype was picked up many times. The chain is built from TRBV7-8 and TRBJ2-5, with a possible D match to TRBD1 (5 bases). Germline assignment: CDR1 SGHVS and CDR2 FQNEAQ. CDR3 length: 16 residues. V was pared by 5 bases and J by 1 base, with 17 bases between. The DNA of the CDR3 is TGTGCCAGCAGCCCGCTGGGCAGGGTAACCCAAGAGACCCAGTACTTC. This gives the protein CASSPLGRVTQETQYF.